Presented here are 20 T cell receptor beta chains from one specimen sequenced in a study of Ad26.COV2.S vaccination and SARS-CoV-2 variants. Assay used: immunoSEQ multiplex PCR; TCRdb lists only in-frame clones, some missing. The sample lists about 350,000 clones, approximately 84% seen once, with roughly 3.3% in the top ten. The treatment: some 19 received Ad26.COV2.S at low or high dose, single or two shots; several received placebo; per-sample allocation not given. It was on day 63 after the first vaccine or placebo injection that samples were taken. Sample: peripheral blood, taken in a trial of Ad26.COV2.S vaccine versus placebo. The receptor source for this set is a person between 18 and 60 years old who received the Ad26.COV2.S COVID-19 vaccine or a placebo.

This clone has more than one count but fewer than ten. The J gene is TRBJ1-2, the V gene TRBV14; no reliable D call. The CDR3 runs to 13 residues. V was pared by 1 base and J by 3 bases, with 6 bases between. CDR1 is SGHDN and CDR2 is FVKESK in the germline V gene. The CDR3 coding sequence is TGTGCCAGCAGCCAAGGCAGAGACTATGGCTACACCTTC. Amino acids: CASSQGRDYGYTF.

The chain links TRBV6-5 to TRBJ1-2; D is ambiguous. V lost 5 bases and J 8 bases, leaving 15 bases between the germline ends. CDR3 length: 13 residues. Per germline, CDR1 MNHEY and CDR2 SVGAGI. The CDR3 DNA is TGTGCCAGCAGTATCCCCTTGGGCGGAGGCTACACCTTC. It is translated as CASSIPLGGGYTF.

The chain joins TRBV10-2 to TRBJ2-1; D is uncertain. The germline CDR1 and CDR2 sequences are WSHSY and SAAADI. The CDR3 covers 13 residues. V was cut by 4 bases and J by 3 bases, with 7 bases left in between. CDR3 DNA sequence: TGCGCCAGCAGTGCGACGGTCTACAATGAGCAGTTCTTC. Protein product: CASSATVYNEQFF.

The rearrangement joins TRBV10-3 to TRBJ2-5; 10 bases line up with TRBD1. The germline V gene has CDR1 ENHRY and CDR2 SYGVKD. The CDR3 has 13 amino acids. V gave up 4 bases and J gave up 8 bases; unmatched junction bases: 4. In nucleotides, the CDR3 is TGTGCCATCAGTGCCGGGGACAGGGGAACCCAGTACTTC. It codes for CAISAGDRGTQYF.

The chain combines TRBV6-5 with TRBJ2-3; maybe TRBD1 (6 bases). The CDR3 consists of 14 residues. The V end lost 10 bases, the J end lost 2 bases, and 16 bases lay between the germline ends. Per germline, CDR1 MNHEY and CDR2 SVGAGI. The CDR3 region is CATLRAGATDTQYF. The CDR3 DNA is TGTGCCACCCTGCGGGCAGGGGCCACAGATACGCAGTATTTT.

CDR3 protein: CASSYPQPQHF. DNA for the CDR3: TGTGCCAGCAGTTACCCTCAGCCCCAGCATTTT. This chain connects TRBV6-2 or TRBV6-3 to TRBJ1-5, with D unclear. The germline V gene encodes CDR1 MNHEY and CDR2 SVGEGT. The V end was cut by 2 bases, the J end by 6 bases, with 2 bases between. This CDR3 is built from 11 residues.

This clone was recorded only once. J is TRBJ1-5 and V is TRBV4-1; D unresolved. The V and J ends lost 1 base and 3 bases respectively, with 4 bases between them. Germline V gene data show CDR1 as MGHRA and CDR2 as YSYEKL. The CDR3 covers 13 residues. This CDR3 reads CASSQGTNQPQHF. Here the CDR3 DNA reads TGCGCCAGCAGCCAAGGGACCAATCAGCCCCAGCATTTT.

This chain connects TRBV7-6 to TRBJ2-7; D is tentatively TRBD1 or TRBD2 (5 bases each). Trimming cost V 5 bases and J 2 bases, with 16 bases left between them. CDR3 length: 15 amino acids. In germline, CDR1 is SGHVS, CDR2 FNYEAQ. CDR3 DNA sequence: TGTGCCAGCAGCCCTAGGGGAACGGGAACCTACGAGCAGTACTTC. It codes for CASSPRGTGTYEQYF. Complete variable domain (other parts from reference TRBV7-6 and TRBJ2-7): GAGVSQSPRYKVTKRGQDVALRCDPISGHVSLYWYRQALGQGPEFLTYFNYEAQQDKSGLPNDRFSAERPEGSISTLTIQRTEQRDSAMYRCASSPRGTGTYEQYFGPGTRLTVT.

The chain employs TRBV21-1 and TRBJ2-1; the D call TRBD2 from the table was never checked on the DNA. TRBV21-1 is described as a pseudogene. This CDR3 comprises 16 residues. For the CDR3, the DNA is TGTGCCAGCAGCAAGAAACTAGCGGGAGGACGGGACACGACGTTCTTC. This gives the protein CASSKKLAGGRDTTFF.

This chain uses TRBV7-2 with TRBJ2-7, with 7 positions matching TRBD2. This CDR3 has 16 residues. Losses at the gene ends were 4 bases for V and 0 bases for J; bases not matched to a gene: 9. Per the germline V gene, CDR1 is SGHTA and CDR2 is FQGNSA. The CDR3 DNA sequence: TGTGCCAGCAGCTACCTGGGCGGGGGAAACTCCTACGAGCAGTACTTC. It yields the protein CASSYLGGGNSYEQYF.

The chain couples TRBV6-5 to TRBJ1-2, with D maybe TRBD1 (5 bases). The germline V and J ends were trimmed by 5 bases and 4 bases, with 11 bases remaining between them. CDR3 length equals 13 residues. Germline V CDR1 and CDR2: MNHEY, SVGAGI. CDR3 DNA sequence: TGTGCCAGCAGTCCGACAGACTCCTATGGCTACACCTTC. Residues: CASSPTDSYGYTF.

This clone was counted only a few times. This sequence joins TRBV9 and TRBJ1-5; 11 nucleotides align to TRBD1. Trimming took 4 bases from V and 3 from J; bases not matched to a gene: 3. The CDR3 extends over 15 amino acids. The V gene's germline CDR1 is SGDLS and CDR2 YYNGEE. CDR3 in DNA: TGTGCCAGCAGCAAGGACAGGGGGCCCAATCAGCCCCAGCATTTT. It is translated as CASSKDRGPNQPQHF.

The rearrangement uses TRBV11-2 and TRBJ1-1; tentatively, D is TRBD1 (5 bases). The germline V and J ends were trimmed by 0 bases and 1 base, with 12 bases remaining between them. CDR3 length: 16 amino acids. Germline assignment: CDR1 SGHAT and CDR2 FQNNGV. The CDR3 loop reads CASSLEAWRGNTEAFF. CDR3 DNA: TGTGCCAGCAGCTTAGAGGCCTGGAGGGGGAACACTGAAGCTTTCTTT.

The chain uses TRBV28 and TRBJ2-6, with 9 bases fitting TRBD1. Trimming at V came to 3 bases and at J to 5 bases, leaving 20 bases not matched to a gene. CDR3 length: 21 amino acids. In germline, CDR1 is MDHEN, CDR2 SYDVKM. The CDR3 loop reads CASSFFLDRGPARVRANVLTF. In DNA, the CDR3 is TGTGCCAGCAGTTTTTTCTTGGACAGGGGACCCGCTAGGGTTAGGGCCAACGTCCTGACTTTC. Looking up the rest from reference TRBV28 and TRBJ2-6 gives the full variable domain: DVKVTQSSRYLVKRTGEKVFLECVQDMDHENMFWYRQDPGLGLRLIYFSYDVKMKEKGDIPEGYSVSREKKERFSLILESASTNQTSMYLCASSFFLDRGPARVRANVLTFGAGSRLTVL.

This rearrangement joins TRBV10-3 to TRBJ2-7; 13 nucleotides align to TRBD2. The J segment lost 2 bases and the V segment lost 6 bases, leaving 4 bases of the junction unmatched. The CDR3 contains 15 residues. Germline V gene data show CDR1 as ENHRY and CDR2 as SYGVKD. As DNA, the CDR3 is TGTGCCATCAGAGCGACTAGCGGGAGGACCTACGAGCAGTACTTC. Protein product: CAIRATSGRTYEQYF.

The DNA for the CDR3 is TGCGCCAGCCGCCTGAACAGCGGGGGGGCCGGGGAGCTGTTTTTT. Translated: CASRLNSGGAGELFF. V gene TRBV5-1 combines with J gene TRBJ2-2; 10 bases are shared with TRBD2. The CDR3 length is 15 residues. Losses at the gene ends were 7 bases for V and 6 bases for J; bases not matched to a gene: 9. Germline CDR1 reads SGHRS; CDR2 reads YFSETQ.

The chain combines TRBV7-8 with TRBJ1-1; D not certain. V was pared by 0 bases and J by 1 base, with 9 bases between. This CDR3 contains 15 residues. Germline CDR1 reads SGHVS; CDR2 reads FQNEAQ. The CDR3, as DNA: TGTGCCAGCAGCTTAGCGGGAAGTGGGAACACTGAAGCTTTCTTT. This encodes CASSLAGSGNTEAFF.

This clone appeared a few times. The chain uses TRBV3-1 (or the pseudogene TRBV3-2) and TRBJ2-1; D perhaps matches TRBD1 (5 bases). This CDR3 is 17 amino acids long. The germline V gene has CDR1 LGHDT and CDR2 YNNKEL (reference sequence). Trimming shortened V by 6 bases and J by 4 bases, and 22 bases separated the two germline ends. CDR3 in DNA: TGTGCCAGCAGTACGGACACTGAATGTTTTAATTACAATGAGCAGTTCTTC. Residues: CASSTDTECFNYNEQFF.

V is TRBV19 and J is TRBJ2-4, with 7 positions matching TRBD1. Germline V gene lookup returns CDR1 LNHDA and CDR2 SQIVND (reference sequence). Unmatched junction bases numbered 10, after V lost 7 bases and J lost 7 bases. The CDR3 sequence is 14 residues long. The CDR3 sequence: CASNEGAGRNIQYF. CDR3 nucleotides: TGTGCCAGTAACGAGGGGGCCGGGCGCAACATTCAGTACTTC.

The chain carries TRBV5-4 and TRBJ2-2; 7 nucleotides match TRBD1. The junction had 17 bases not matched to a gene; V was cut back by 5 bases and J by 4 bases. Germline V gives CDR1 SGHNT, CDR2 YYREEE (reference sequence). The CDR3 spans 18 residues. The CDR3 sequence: CASSPLGIEGASTGELFF. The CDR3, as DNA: TGTGCCAGCAGTCCCCTTGGAATAGAGGGGGCTAGCACCGGGGAGCTGTTTTTT.